This section outlines one T cell receptor (beta chain) sequence together with its context. The clone's antigen remains unknown. The record has no base qualities; no much larger clone is one base away. Samples from volunteer blood donors who had recovered from COVID-19 were contributed by a second Seattle source. Each collaborating institution followed its own protocols to collect whole blood in K2EDTA tubes. Collaborator samples were shipped for TCRbeta analysis as frozen whole blood, isolated PBMCs, or DNA extracted from either sample type. The data were taken from a study of blood T cell repertoires in COVID-19 (TCRdb year 2020). Study-wide context: The collaborator samples originated in the United States, Italy and Spain and spanned the acute and convalescent phases of COVID-19. The material from the prospective study consisted of cDNA or gDNA derived from T cells, B-cell-depleted T cells, or PBMCs. Subjects who had been exposed to COVID-19, were actively infected with it, or had recovered from it provided the deeply sampled blood TCRbeta repertoires that made up the dataset. The repertoires were released in a freely available public database intended as a resource for research on the immune response to SARS-CoV-2. The samples were drawn from two sources: the first 160 participants of the ongoing ImmuneRACE study, and fewer than 1,500 subjects contributed by 6 global collaborators. Nearly every sample came with metadata listing a de-identified subject ID, COVID-19 status, age in years and sex. HLA class I and class II types, where available, came from metadata supplied by the sample provider rather than from assay-based typing. The paper's findings and limits, for the study overall: Clinical and demographic metadata were provided uncurated, with the amount varying by source and participant.

TCRbeta CDR3 regions were amplified from genomic DNA using the immunoSEQ Assay, a bias-controlled multiplex PCR. For the original study's pipeline: The number of nucleated cells in each sample was estimated by amplification of reference gene primers within the assay. To quantify the absolute abundance of each unique TCRbeta CDR3 rearrangement, sequence reads were collapsed and filtered. Productive Simpson clonality was computed per sample as the square root of Simpson's diversity index over productive rearrangements. TCRdb retrieved this table from immuneACCESS and kept in-frame rearrangements only. Not all clones are present; in checked studies, unresolved V genes account for under half, and no reason is known for the remainder. The V and J calls and clone size come from that table; D and trimming were worked out from the DNA. For this sample there are roughly 200,000 clones; approximately 87% appear just once. The leading ten clones occupy approximately 6.2% of the sample.

CDR3 length: 14 amino acids, cysteine to phenylalanine. Only the CDR3 part of the read is kept: 42 bases, read in frame from the first base. V is pared back by 2 bases and J by 6 bases, with 11 bases lying between the germline termini. CDR1 and CDR2 (WNHNN, SYGVQD) derive from the germline V gene (reference sequence). This clonotype was obtained from a man aged 60-69 years who had recovered from COVID-19. Sequenced material: peripheral blood. This chain is built from TRBV10-1 and TRBJ2-1; matching of 6 bases hints at TRBD2 as the D gene. The sequenced DNA is TGCGCCAGCAGTGAGCGACGGGACTTCAATGAGCAGTTCTTC. Translated, it reads CASSERRDFNEQFF.